This T cell receptor (beta chain) derives from a study of regulatory T cells in long-lasting Graves disease. Study-level findings and limits: Rather than thyroid tissue, only peripheral blood underwent study.

Time point here: persistent/refractory GD, antithyroid drugs over 5 years with positive TRAb. After RNA was extracted from PBMCs, the TCR library was made from it. This CDR3 spans 15 amino acids. Unmatched junction bases numbered 11, after V lost 5 bases and J lost 5 bases. Germline V lookup: CDR1 SGHTA, CDR2 FQGNSA. Sequencing libraries for TCR beta were prepared with iRepertoire HTBI primers and Arm-PCR of CDR3 regions. TCRdb re-analysed the multiplex PCR reads in MiXCR, keeping a single row per CDR3 protein. Among 500,000 to 800,000 distinct CDR3 sequences listed, 25% to 30% were seen once. This clonotype was counted a few times. The target antigen is unknown.

The sequence was collected from a female donor with Graves disease. V and J are TRBV7-2 and TRBJ2-5; TRBD2 matches 7 bases. The sample was peripheral blood mononuclear cells (PBMCs), taken when the disease was refractory, from a patient treated with antithyroid drugs. CDR3 in DNA: TGTGCCAGCAGCCCCCTAGCAGCGGGATTTGAGACCCAGTACTTC. Translation: CASSPLAAGFETQYF.